The clone carrying this T cell receptor (beta chain) has a handful of counts. The sample belongs to a study of identical twins. This CDR3 comprises 14 residues. CDR1 and CDR2 from the germline V gene are PRHDT and FYEKMQ (reference sequence). The V gene lost 2 bases and the J gene lost 5 bases, with 12 bases spanning the gap. TCRdb reprocessed the 5' RACE reads with MiXCR, giving one entry per CDR3 protein. The sample has 1.5 million to 2 million distinct CDR3 sequences, around 29% seen once; the top ten hold about 0.27%. The rearrangement links TRBV13 to TRBJ1-2, with D maybe TRBD1 (5 bases). Sequencing was performed on cord blood. The clonotype was recovered from a newborn girl in good health. The CDR3 sequence is CASSLSGRSYGYTF. CDR3 in DNA: TGTGCCAGCAGCTTATCAGGGAGAAGTTATGGCTACACCTTC. Full variable domain (rest looked up from reference TRBV13 and TRBJ1-2): AAGVIQSPRHLIKEKRETATLKCYPIPRHDTVYWYQQGPGQDPQFLISFYEKMQSDKGSIPDRFSAQQFSDYHSELNMSSLELGDSALYFCASSLSGRSYGYTFGSGTRLTVV.